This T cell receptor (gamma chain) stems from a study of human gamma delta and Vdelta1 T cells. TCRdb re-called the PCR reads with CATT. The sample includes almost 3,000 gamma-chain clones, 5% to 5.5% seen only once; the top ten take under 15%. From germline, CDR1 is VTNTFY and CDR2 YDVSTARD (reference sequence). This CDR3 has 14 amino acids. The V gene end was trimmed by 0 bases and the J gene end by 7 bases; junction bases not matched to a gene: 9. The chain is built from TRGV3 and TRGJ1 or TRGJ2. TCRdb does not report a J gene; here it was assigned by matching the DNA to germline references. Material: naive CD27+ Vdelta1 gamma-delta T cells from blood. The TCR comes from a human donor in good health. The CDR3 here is CATWDRRKGYKKLF. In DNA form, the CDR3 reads TGTGCCACCTGGGACAGGCGGAAAGGGTATAAGAAACTCTTT.